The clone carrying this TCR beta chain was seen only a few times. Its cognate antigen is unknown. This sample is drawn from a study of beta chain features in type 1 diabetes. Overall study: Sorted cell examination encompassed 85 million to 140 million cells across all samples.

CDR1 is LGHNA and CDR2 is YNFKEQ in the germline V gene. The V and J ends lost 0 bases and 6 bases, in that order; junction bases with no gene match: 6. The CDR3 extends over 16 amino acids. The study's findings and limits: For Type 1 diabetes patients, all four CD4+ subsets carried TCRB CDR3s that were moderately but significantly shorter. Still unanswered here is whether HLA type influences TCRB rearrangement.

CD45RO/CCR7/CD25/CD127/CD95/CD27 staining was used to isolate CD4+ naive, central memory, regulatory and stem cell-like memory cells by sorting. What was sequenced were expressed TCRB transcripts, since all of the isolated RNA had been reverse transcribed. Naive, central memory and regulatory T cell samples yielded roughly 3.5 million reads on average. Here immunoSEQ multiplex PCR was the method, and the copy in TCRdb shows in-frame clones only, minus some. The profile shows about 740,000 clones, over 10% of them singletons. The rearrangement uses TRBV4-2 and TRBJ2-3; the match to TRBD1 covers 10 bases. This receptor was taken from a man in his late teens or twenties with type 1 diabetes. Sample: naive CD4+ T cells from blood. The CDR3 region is CASSQDDRGLGDTQYF. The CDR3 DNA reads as TGTGCCAGCAGCCAAGACGACAGGGGGCTAGGGGATACGCAGTATTTT.